This is a list of T cell receptor beta chains from one sample in a study of a mutant IDH1 vaccine in newly diagnosed glioma. Assay: immunoSEQ multiplex PCR; the TCRdb copy retains only in-frame clones and omits some. The sample has tens of thousands of clones, about four fifths seen once. This specimen was PBMCs, taken from a glioma patient treated with radiotherapy, temozolomide or both. The source of these receptors is a man in his forties or fifties with glioma. Each CDR3 is given with its conserved first and last residue. Fields, in order: D gene, clone size, V gene, J gene, CDR3 DNA, CDR3 protein. A D gene is named only where the DNA matches it firmly. Expanded clones are given a class, and other clones once, few, many or no size at all.

d_gene: TRBD1
abundance: once
v_gene: TRBV6-6
j_gene: TRBJ1-4
CDR3nt: TGTGCCAGCAGTCTCCGGACAGGGGGGAATGAAAAACTGTTTTTT
CDR3aa: CASSLRTGGNEKLFF

d_gene: NA
abundance: many
v_gene: TRBV14
j_gene: TRBJ1-1
CDR3nt: TGTGCCAGCAGCCAAGGCCGGATGAACACTGAAGCTTTCTTT
CDR3aa: CASSQGRMNTEAFF

d_gene: TRBD1
abundance: NA
v_gene: TRBV6-1
j_gene: TRBJ2-7
CDR3nt: TGTGCCAGCGTCCCGGGACAGGGGGCCTACGAGCAGTACTTC
CDR3aa: CASVPGQGAYEQYF

d_gene: TRBD2
abundance: few
v_gene: TRBV7-9
j_gene: TRBJ2-1
CDR3nt: TGTGCCAGCAGCTCGACTAGCGGGGGCCATTACAATGAGCAGTTCTTC
CDR3aa: CASSSTSGGHYNEQFF

d_gene: TRBD1
abundance: NA
v_gene: TRBV19
j_gene: TRBJ1-1
CDR3nt: TGTGCCAGTAGGGGACAGGGAACTGAAGCTTTCTTT
CDR3aa: CASRGQGTEAFF

d_gene: NA
abundance: once
v_gene: TRBV5-6
j_gene: TRBJ1-1
CDR3nt: TGTGCCAGCAGCCAGAAGGGCGCTCGTTCATACTCTGAAGCTTTCTTT
CDR3aa: CASSQKGARSYSEAFF

d_gene: NA
abundance: medium-sized
v_gene: TRBV19
j_gene: TRBJ1-3
CDR3nt: TGTGCCAGTAGTATGAAAGGGAACACCATATATTTT
CDR3aa: CASSMKGNTIYF

d_gene: TRBD1
abundance: NA
v_gene: TRBV5-1
j_gene: TRBJ2-5
CDR3nt: TGCGCCAGCAGCGGACAGGGCCAAGAGACCCAGTACTTC
CDR3aa: CASSGQGQETQYF

d_gene: TRBD1
abundance: NA
v_gene: TRBV19
j_gene: TRBJ1-5
CDR3nt: TGTGCCAGTAGTCAAACGTCCGGACAGGGTTATAGCAATCAGCCCCAGCATTTT
CDR3aa: CASSQTSGQGYSNQPQHF

d_gene: NA
abundance: NA
v_gene: TRBV10-3
j_gene: TRBJ1-1
CDR3nt: TGTGCCATCAGTGAGTCCCGGGGGCCTGAGACAGATCAGAACACTGAAGCTTTCTTT
CDR3aa: CAISESRGPETDQNTEAFF

d_gene: NA
abundance: NA
v_gene: TRBV19
j_gene: TRBJ2-1
CDR3nt: TGTGCCAGTAGTATCACAGGTGTCTACAATGAGCAGTTCTTC
CDR3aa: CASSITGVYNEQFF

d_gene: NA
abundance: NA
v_gene: TRBV4-3
j_gene: TRBJ2-3
CDR3nt: TGCGCCAGCAGCCAAGGAAAAGGCCTGACTGTTCGGGATACGCAGTATTTT
CDR3aa: CASSQGKGLTVRDTQYF

d_gene: NA
abundance: NA
v_gene: TRBV4-3
j_gene: TRBJ2-1
CDR3nt: TGCGCCAGCAGTCCTACCGACAGTTACTACAATGAGCAGTTCTTC
CDR3aa: CASSPTDSYYNEQFF

d_gene: TRBD1
abundance: NA
v_gene: TRBV9
j_gene: TRBJ1-1
CDR3nt: TGTGCCAGCAGCCCAGCCCAGGGGGAAGGAGCTGAAGCTTTCTTT
CDR3aa: CASSPAQGEGAEAFF

d_gene: NA
abundance: NA
v_gene: TRBV28
j_gene: TRBJ2-7
CDR3nt: TGTGCCAGCACGGCAGGGGGGTACGAGCAGTACTTC
CDR3aa: CASTAGGYEQYF

d_gene: NA
abundance: NA
v_gene: TRBV30
j_gene: TRBJ2-2
CDR3nt: TGTGCCTGGAGTCCCCCCAGGGGCTGGGTGGCGAACACCGGGGAGCTGTTTTTT
CDR3aa: CAWSPPRGWVANTGELFF

d_gene: TRBD2
abundance: NA
v_gene: TRBV7-9
j_gene: TRBJ2-2
CDR3nt: TGTGCCAGCAGCAGCGGGGGGACCGGGGAGCTGTTTTTT
CDR3aa: CASSSGGTGELFF

d_gene: NA
abundance: NA
v_gene: TRBV7-9
j_gene: TRBJ2-7
CDR3nt: TGTGCCAGCAGCCTCAAAGGGGACTCTTCCTACGAGCAGTACTTC
CDR3aa: CASSLKGDSSYEQYF

d_gene: NA
abundance: NA
v_gene: TRBV27
j_gene: TRBJ2-7
CDR3nt: TGTGCCAGCAGTTTCGGGACCCCATCCGGGTCCTTCAACGAGCAGTACTTC
CDR3aa: CASSFGTPSGSFNEQYF

d_gene: NA
abundance: NA
v_gene: TRBV9
j_gene: TRBJ2-1
CDR3nt: TGTGCCAGCAGCGTAGCTGTGTACGGAGACACTACGGATGAGCAGTTCTTC
CDR3aa: CASSVAVYGDTTDEQFF

d_gene: TRBD1
abundance: NA
v_gene: TRBV6-5
j_gene: TRBJ1-1
CDR3nt: TGTGCCAGCAGTTACTCGTACAGGGGCAAGACTGAAGCTTTCTTT
CDR3aa: CASSYSYRGKTEAFF